This is a list of T cell receptor beta chains from one sample in a study of shared clonotypes between healthy human individuals. Profiling relied on immunoSEQ multiplex PCR, and the TCRdb table lists in-frame clones only, not all of them. The data hold 2 million to 2.5 million clones, with around 96% observed a single time. Material for sequencing was naive CD8+ T cells sorted from blood. The receptors here all came from a man aged 18 to 35 in good health. The CDR3 runs from the conserved cysteine through the conserved F or W.

j_call: TRBJ2-5; v_call: TRBV5-6; cdr3_aa: CASSLAGVEDVRQETQYF
j_call: TRBJ2-4; v_call: TRBV6-6; cdr3_aa: CASRDNKNIQYF
j_call: TRBJ2-6; v_call: TRBV6-1; cdr3_aa: CASSEAVAGANVLTF
j_call: TRBJ2-4; v_call: TRBV27; cdr3_aa: CASGPLGQAKNIQYF
j_call: TRBJ2-7; v_call: TRBV11-3; cdr3_aa: CASSLAGGAAYEQYF
j_call: TRBJ1-5; v_call: TRBV9; cdr3_aa: CASSVGGSNQPQHF
j_call: TRBJ1-1; v_call: TRBV1; cdr3_aa: CTSSHDHEYREGGANTEAFF
j_call: TRBJ2-5; v_call: TRBV4-1; cdr3_aa: CASSQEGPGYQETQYF
j_call: TRBJ2-7; v_call: TRBV5-8; cdr3_aa: CASSFPPTEQYF
j_call: TRBJ2-7; v_call: TRBV21-1; cdr3_aa: CASRLGTHTYEQYF
j_call: TRBJ2-3; v_call: TRBV27; cdr3_aa: CASSLFPPTSGSTDTQYF
j_call: TRBJ2-1; v_call: TRBV10-3; cdr3_aa: CAISEERGIYNEQFF
j_call: TRBJ2-7; v_call: TRBV9; cdr3_aa: CASSGGAGPTSYEQYF
j_call: TRBJ1-5; v_call: TRBV7-9; cdr3_aa: CASSWTGPDQPQHF
j_call: TRBJ2-1; v_call: TRBV5-4; cdr3_aa: CASSLEGSSYNEQFF
j_call: TRBJ1-5; v_call: TRBV15; cdr3_aa: CATSRGIQWPQHF
j_call: TRBJ2-7; v_call: TRBV7-2; cdr3_aa: CASSQAGAEGPAHYEQYF
j_call: TRBJ2-1; v_call: TRBV4-2; cdr3_aa: CASSRSSDGSGGNEQFF
j_call: TRBJ2-3; v_call: TRBV6-5; cdr3_aa: CASSYQIDTDTQYF
j_call: TRBJ2-7; v_call: TRBV4-1; cdr3_aa: CASSHGRGYEQYF
j_call: TRBJ2-2; v_call: TRBV4-1; cdr3_aa: CASSQSAAGQNTGELFF
j_call: TRBJ1-3; v_call: TRBV15; cdr3_aa: CAARSGNTIYF
j_call: TRBJ1-1; v_call: TRBV5-4; cdr3_aa: CASSLEGAEAFF
j_call: TRBJ2-7; v_call: TRBV12-5; cdr3_aa: CASGPSTGGFYEQYF
j_call: TRBJ2-7; v_call: TRBV6-1; cdr3_aa: CASSMRVYEQYF
j_call: TRBJ2-5; v_call: TRBV5-6; cdr3_aa: CASSLDRARETQYF
j_call: TRBJ2-7; v_call: TRBV4-1; cdr3_aa: CASSYESNPYEQYF
j_call: TRBJ1-1; v_call: TRBV4-3; cdr3_aa: CASSQDRGQGNTEAFF